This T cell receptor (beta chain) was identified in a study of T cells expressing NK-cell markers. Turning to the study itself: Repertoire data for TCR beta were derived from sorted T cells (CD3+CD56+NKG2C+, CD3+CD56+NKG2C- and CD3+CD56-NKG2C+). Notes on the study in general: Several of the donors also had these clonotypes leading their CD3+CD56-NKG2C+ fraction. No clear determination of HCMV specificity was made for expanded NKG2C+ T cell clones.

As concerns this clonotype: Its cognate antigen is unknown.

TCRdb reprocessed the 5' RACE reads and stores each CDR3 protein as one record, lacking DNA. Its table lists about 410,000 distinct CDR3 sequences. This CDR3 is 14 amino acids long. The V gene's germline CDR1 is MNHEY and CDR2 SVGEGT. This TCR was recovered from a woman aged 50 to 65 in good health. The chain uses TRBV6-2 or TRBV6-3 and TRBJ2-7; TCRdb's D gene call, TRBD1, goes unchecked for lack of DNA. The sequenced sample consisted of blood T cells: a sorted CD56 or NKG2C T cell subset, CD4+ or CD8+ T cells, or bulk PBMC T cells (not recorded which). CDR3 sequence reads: CASSYGQPSDEQYF.